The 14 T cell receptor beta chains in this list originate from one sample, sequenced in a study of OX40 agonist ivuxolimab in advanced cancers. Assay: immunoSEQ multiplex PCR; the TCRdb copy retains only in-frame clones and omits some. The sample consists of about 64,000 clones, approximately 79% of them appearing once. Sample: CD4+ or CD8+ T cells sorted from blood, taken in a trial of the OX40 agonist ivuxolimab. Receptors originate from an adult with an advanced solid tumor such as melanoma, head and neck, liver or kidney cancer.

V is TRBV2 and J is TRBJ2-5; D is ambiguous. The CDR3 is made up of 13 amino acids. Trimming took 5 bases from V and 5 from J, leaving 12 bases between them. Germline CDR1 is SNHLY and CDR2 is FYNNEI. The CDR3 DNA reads TGTGCCAGCAGTTCACCTCCTGCGGAGACCCAGTACTTC. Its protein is CASSSPPAETQYF. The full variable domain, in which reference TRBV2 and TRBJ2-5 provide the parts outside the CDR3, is EPEVTQTPSHQVTQMGQEVILRCVPISNHLYFYWYRQILGQKVEFLVSFYNNEISEKSEIFDDQFSVERPDGSNFTLKIRSTKLEDSAMYFCASSSPPAETQYFGPGTRLLVL.

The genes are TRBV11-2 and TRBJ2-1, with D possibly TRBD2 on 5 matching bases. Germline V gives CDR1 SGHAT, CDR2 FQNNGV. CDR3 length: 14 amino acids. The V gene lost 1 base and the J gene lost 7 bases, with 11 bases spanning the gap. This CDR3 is CASSLVPGVNEQFF. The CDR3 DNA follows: TGTGCCAGCAGCTTAGTTCCCGGGGTTAATGAGCAGTTCTTC. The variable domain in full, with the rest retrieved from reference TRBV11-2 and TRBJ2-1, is EAGVAQSPRYKIIEKRQSVAFWCNPISGHATLYWYQQILGQGPKLLIQFQNNGVVDDSQLPKDRFSAERLKGVDSTLKIQPAKLEDSAVYLCASSLVPGVNEQFFGPGTRLTVL.

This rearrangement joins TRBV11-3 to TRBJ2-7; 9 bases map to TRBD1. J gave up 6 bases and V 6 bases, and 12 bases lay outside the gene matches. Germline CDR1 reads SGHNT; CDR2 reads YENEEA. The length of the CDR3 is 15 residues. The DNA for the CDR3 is TGTGCCAGCAGTCGAACAGGGGGCGCGTCGGCCGAGCAGTACTTC. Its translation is CASSRTGGASAEQYF.

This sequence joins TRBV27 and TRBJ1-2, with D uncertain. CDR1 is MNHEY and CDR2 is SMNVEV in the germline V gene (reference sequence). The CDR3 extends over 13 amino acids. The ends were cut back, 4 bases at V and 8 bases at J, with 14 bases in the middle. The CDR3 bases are TGTGCCAGCAGTTCCTTGGACGAGCGGGGCTACACCTTC. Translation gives CASSSLDERGYTF.

CDR3 DNA: TGCGCCAGCAGCTTAAGGGACGGCTACGAGCAGTACTTC. This gives the protein CASSLRDGYEQYF. This chain links TRBV5-1 with TRBJ2-7; D assignment may be TRBD1 or TRBD2 (5 bases each). The germline V gene encodes CDR1 SGHRS and CDR2 YFSETQ. Trimming stripped 2 bases from V and 3 bases from J, with 9 bases between. This CDR3 spans 13 amino acids.

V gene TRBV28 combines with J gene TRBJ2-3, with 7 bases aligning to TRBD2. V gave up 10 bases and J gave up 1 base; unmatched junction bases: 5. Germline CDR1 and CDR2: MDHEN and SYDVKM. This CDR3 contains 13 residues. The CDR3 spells CATLRGGTDTQYF. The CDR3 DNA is TGTGCCACCCTACGGGGGGGCACAGATACGCAGTATTTT.

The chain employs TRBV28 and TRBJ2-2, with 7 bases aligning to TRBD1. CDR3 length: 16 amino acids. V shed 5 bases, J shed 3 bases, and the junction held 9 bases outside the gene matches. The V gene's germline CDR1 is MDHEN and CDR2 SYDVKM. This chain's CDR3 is CASSGRQGLYTGELFF. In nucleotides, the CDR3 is TGTGCCAGCAGTGGCAGACAGGGCCTGTACACCGGGGAGCTGTTTTTT.

CDR3 DNA: TGTGCCAGCAGCTCGGGGGAGGGGATAATAGCCAAAAACATTCAGTACTTC. Amino acids: CASSSGEGIIAKNIQYF. The chain recombines TRBV5-4 with TRBJ2-4; 7 nucleotides align to TRBD2. This CDR3 comprises 17 residues. The V gene end was trimmed by 3 bases and the J gene end by 0 bases; junction bases not matched to a gene: 9. Germline assignment: CDR1 SGHNT and CDR2 YYREEE (reference sequence). The whole variable domain, remainder taken from reference TRBV5-4 and TRBJ2-4, is ETGVTQSPTHLIKTRGQQVTLRCSSQSGHNTVSWYQQALGQGPQFIFQYYREEENGRGNFPPRFSGLQFPNYSSELNVNALELDDSALYLCASSSGEGIIAKNIQYFGAGTRLSVL.

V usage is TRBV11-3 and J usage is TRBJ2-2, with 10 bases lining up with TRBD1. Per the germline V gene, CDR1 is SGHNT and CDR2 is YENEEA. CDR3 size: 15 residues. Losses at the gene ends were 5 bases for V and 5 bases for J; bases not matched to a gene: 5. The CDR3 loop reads CASSRGTGVTGELFF. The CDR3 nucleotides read TGTGCCAGCAGCCGAGGGACAGGGGTAACCGGGGAGCTGTTTTTT.

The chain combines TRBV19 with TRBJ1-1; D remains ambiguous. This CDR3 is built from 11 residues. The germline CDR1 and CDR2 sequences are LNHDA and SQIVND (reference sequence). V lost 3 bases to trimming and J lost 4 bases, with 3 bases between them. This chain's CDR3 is CASSITTEAFF. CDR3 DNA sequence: TGTGCCAGTAGTATTACCACTGAAGCTTTCTTT.

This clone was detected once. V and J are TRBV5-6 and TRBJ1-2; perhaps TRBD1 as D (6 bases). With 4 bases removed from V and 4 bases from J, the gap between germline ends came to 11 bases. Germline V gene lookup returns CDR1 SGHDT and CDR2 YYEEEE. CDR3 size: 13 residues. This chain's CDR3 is CASSPQGTYGYTF. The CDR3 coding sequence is TGTGCCAGCAGCCCCCAGGGGACCTATGGCTACACCTTC.

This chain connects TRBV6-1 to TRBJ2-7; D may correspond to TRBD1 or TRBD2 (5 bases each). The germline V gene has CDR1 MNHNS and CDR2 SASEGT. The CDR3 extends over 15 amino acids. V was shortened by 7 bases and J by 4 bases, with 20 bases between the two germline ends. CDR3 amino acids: CASTSRGAPSYEQYF. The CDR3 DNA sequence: TGTGCCAGCACCTCGAGAGGGGCGCCTTCTTACGAGCAGTACTTC.

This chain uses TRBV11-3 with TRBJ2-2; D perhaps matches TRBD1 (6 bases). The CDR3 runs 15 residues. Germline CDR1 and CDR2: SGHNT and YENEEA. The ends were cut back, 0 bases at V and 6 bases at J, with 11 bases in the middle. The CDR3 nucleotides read TGTGCCAGCAGCTTAGAGGGGGCCGGGGCCGGGGAGCTGTTTTTT. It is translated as CASSLEGAGAGELFF.

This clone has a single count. Here the CDR3 reads CASSPRELGEQYF. Written as DNA, the CDR3 is TGTGCCAGCAGCCCCAGGGAATTGGGGGAGCAGTACTTC. The chain joins TRBV11-2 to TRBJ2-7, with a tentative D call TRBD1 (5 bases). The CDR3 loop spans 13 amino acids. V lost 5 bases and J lost 7, with 15 bases in between. Germline V gives CDR1 SGHAT, CDR2 FQNNGV.